These 25 T cell receptor beta chains came from one sample sequenced in a study of blood T cell repertoires in COVID-19. Generated by immunoSEQ multiplex PCR, the TCRdb table keeps only in-frame clones and is missing some. The data hold around 380,000 clones, with roughly 77% observed a single time. Sequencing input: peripheral blood. The receptors were sampled from a human donor with acute or convalescent COVID-19. The donor label of this sample is uncertain.

The chain is built from TRBV2 and TRBJ1-6; D gene uncertain. The CDR3 runs to 15 residues. Trimming removed 2 bases from V and 5 bases from J, with 10 bases in between. The germline V gene encodes CDR1 SNHLY and CDR2 FYNNEI. CDR3 nucleotides: TGTGCCAGCAGTGAATTGTTCGGGAATAATTCACCCCTCCACTTT. Protein: CASSELFGNNSPLHF.

The chain employs TRBV9 and TRBJ2-3; possible D gene TRBD2, 5 bases. CDR3 length: 14 amino acids. Germline V CDR1 and CDR2: SGDLS, YYNGEE. V lost 0 bases and J lost 9, with 14 bases in between. In nucleotides, the CDR3 is TGTGCCAGCAGCGTAGGAGGGCACCTTGGGACGCAGTATTTT. Encoded protein: CASSVGGHLGTQYF. The whole variable domain, filled in from reference TRBV9 and TRBJ2-3, reads DSGVTQTPKHLITATGQRVTLRCSPRSGDLSVYWYQQSLDQGLQFLIQYYNGEERAKGNILERFSAQQFPDLHSELNLSSLELGDSALYFCASSVGGHLGTQYFGPGTRLTVL.

The J gene is TRBJ2-5, the V gene TRBV30; 9 bases align to TRBD1. The CDR3 has 14 amino acids. V lost 4 bases to trimming and J lost 4 bases; unmatched junction nucleotides: 7. CDR1 is GTSNPN, CDR2 SVGIG, per germline (reference sequence). CDR3 region: CAWKQDRGPETQYF. The CDR3 DNA reads as TGTGCCTGGAAACAGGACAGGGGCCCAGAGACCCAGTACTTC.

The genes are TRBV19 and TRBJ1-5; a weak D match, TRBD1 (5 bases). Germline CDR1 reads LNHDA; CDR2 reads SQIVND (reference sequence). The CDR3 covers 16 residues. The ends were cut back, 7 bases at V and 4 bases at J, with 20 bases in the middle. As DNA, the CDR3 is TGTGCCAGTAAGGGCGGGGGAGCCCCTGGGAATCAGCCCCAGCATTTT. Protein product: CASKGGGAPGNQPQHF.

The chain uses TRBV4-2 and TRBJ2-3; possibly TRBD1 for D (6 bases). V gave up 3 bases and J gave up 6 bases, with 13 bases separating them. The germline V gene encodes CDR1 LGHNA and CDR2 YNFKEQ. The CDR3 is 14 amino acids. The CDR3 coding sequence is TGTGCCAGCAGCCAGACCCGGACAGTGGATACGCAGTATTTT. Translation gives CASSQTRTVDTQYF.

The chain joins TRBV5-3 to TRBJ1-2; D remains ambiguous. TRBV5-3 is labeled an ORF, and its function is uncertain. V was cut by 0 bases and J by 4 bases, with 13 bases left in between. The CDR3 has 15 amino acids. CDR3: CARSLAQIVSYGYTF. The CDR3 nucleotides read TGTGCCAGAAGCTTGGCCCAAATAGTTTCCTATGGCTACACCTTC.

In its sample, this clone was seen once. Other DNA sequences in the sample encode the same CDR3. The rearrangement links TRBV2 to TRBJ1-1; D is uncertain. CDR1 SNHLY and CDR2 FYNNEI come from the germline V gene. Trimming removed 4 bases at V and 0 bases at J, with 6 bases between. The CDR3 length is 13 residues. The chain's CDR3 is CASSGSVNTEAFF. The CDR3 nucleotides read TGTGCCAGCAGTGGCTCGGTGAACACTGAAGCTTTCTTT. Combining the CDR3 with reference TRBV2 and TRBJ1-1 gives the whole variable domain EPEVTQTPSHQVTQMGQEVILRCVPISNHLYFYWYRQILGQKVEFLVSFYNNEISEKSEIFDDQFSVERPDGSNFTLKIRSTKLEDSAMYFCASSGSVNTEAFFGQGTRLTVV.

The J gene is TRBJ2-1, the V gene TRBV6-5, with 7 bases lining up with TRBD2. Germline V gene lookup returns CDR1 MNHEY and CDR2 SVGAGI. Unmatched junction bases numbered 6, after V lost 2 bases and J lost 8 bases. The CDR3 sequence is 14 residues long. The CDR3 loop is CASSYVAGSYEQFF. CDR3 DNA sequence: TGTGCCAGCAGTTACGTAGCGGGTTCGTATGAGCAGTTCTTC.

This chain connects TRBV5-1 to TRBJ2-1; 10 bases are a match to TRBD2. Germline CDR1 SGHRS, CDR2 YFSETQ. J was trimmed by 7 bases and V by 4 bases; bases with no gene match: 11. The CDR3 runs 16 residues. As DNA, the CDR3 is TGCGCCAGCAGCAACCCTAGCGGGAGAGCGGGAAATGAGCAGTTCTTC. Amino acid sequence: CASSNPSGRAGNEQFF.

The chain couples TRBV7-9 to TRBJ1-5; D call uncertain. The CDR3 runs 14 residues. Germline CDR1 SEHNR, CDR2 FQNEAQ (reference sequence). V was clipped by 1 base and J by 8 bases, with 12 bases between them. This CDR3 reads CASSLGLVGEPQHF. CDR3 nucleotide sequence: TGTGCCAGCAGCTTAGGGCTGGTGGGAGAGCCCCAGCATTTT.

Concerning this clone itself: Different DNA sequences within this sample yield the same CDR3. The V call is TRBV20-1, the J call TRBJ1-2, with TRBD1 matching over 7 bases. The V gene's germline CDR1 is DFQATT and CDR2 SNEGSKA (reference sequence). After removal of 4 bases from V and 4 bases from J, the junction contained 0 bases not matched to a gene. CDR3 size: 11 residues. The CDR3 DNA reads as TGCAGTGCTACAGGGGGCTATGGCTACACCTTC. The encoded protein is CSATGGYGYTF.

The chain uses TRBV18 and TRBJ2-3; TRBD2 matches at 10 bases. Germline loops: CDR1 KGHSH, CDR2 LQKENI. The CDR3 totals 17 residues. V lost 3 bases, J lost 4 bases, and 10 bases stayed unmatched. The CDR3: CASSPQPPSGRSDTQYF. CDR3 DNA: TGTGCCAGCTCACCTCAACCGCCTAGCGGGAGATCAGATACGCAGTATTTT.

The rearrangement joins TRBV30 to TRBJ2-7, with D perhaps TRBD1 (6 bases). CDR1 is GTSNPN, CDR2 SVGIG, per germline (reference sequence). V was shortened by 3 bases and J by 0 bases, with 18 bases between the two germline ends. The CDR3 is 16 residues long. The CDR3 spells CAWRTFGQLASYEQYF. CDR3 sequence (DNA): TGTGCCTGGAGGACATTCGGACAGCTAGCCTCCTACGAGCAGTACTTC. Combining the CDR3 with reference TRBV30 and TRBJ2-7 gives the whole variable domain SQTIHQWPATLVQPVGSPLSLECTVEGTSNPNLYWYRQAAGRGLQLLFYSVGIGQISSEVPQNLSASRPQDRQFILSSKKLLLSDSGFYLCAWRTFGQLASYEQYFGPGTRLTVT.

CDR3 nucleotides: TGTGCCAGCTCAGACACGGGAGGCGGGAGTGAAGCTTTCTTT. This encodes CASSDTGGGSEAFF. V and J are TRBV18 and TRBJ1-1; D is unresolved. Looked up from germline, CDR1 is KGHSH and CDR2 is LQKENI. The V gene lost 5 bases and the J gene lost 7 bases, with 17 bases spanning the gap. CDR3 length: 14 amino acids.

This rearrangement joins TRBV30 to TRBJ1-1; D ambiguous. Trimming left V 1 base short and J 1 base short, with 10 bases between. The CDR3 is 14 residues long. Germline loops: CDR1 GTSNPN, CDR2 SVGIG (reference sequence). The CDR3 coding sequence is TGTGCCTGGAGTGCACTGGCGGGGAACACTGAAGCTTTCTTT. This gives the protein CAWSALAGNTEAFF.

The genes are TRBV7-8 and TRBJ2-5; no firm D call. Germline loops: CDR1 SGHVS, CDR2 FQNEAQ. The CDR3 is made up of 13 amino acids. The V and J ends lost 5 bases and 5 bases respectively, with 12 bases between them. CDR3 DNA: TGTGCCAGCAGCGCCCAAAGCAGGGAGACCCAGTACTTC. This encodes CASSAQSRETQYF.

The J gene is TRBJ1-1, the V gene TRBV30; TRBD1 is a possible D gene (5 bases). The V end lost 5 bases, the J end lost 10 bases, and 20 bases lay between the germline ends. The CDR3 has 13 amino acids. CDR1 and CDR2 (germline): GTSNPN, SVGIG (reference sequence). DNA of the CDR3: TGTGCCTGGGGGACCGAAATGAGGGCCCCAGCTTTCTTT. Encoded protein: CAWGTEMRAPAFF.

V is TRBV19 and J is TRBJ2-4, with D maybe TRBD1 (6 bases). CDR1 LNHDA and CDR2 SQIVND come from the germline V gene (reference sequence). V lost 4 bases to trimming and J lost 2 bases, with 12 bases between them. The CDR3 extends over 15 amino acids. This CDR3 reads CASSSKDRTKNIQYF. DNA of the CDR3: TGTGCCAGTAGTAGTAAGGACAGAACCAAAAACATTCAGTACTTC.

The chain is built from TRBV5-5 and TRBJ1-1, with 7 bases identical to TRBD1. In germline, CDR1 is SGHKS, CDR2 YYEKEE (reference sequence). This CDR3 has 15 residues. V dropped 5 bases and J dropped 4; count of bases not matched to a gene: 11. CDR3 in DNA: TGTGCCAGCAGTCGACAGGGACCTACTATCACTGAAGCTTTCTTT. Translation: CASSRQGPTITEAFF. Full variable domain (outside the CDR3, taken from reference TRBV5-5 and TRBJ1-1): DAGVTQSPTHLIKTRGQQVTLRCSPISGHKSVSWYQQVLGQGPQFIFQYYEKEERGRGNFPDRFSARQFPNYSSELNVNALLLGDSALYLCASSRQGPTITEAFFGQGTRLTVV.

In its sample, this clone was seen once. The chain recombines TRBV27 with TRBJ2-5, with no clear D. V was pared by 2 bases and J by 5 bases, with 9 bases between. CDR1 MNHEY and CDR2 SMNVEV come from the germline V gene (reference sequence). The CDR3 has 13 residues. CDR3 region: CASSLQRAETQYF. CDR3 in DNA: TGTGCCAGCAGTTTACAGCGTGCCGAGACCCAGTACTTC.

The chain joins TRBV19 to TRBJ2-6, with a possible D match to TRBD1 (5 bases). The length of the CDR3 is 17 residues. Trimming cost V 5 bases and J 0 bases, with 14 bases left between them. CDR1 is LNHDA and CDR2 is SQIVND in the germline V gene (reference sequence). CDR3 in amino acids: CASSPDKYFSGANVLTF. In nucleotides, the CDR3 is TGTGCCAGTAGTCCGGACAAATACTTCTCTGGGGCCAACGTCCTGACTTTC.

CDR3: CASRTGNYGYTF. In DNA, the CDR3 is TGTGCCAGTCGGACAGGGAACTATGGCTACACCTTC. The chain combines TRBV2 with TRBJ1-2, with 8 bases identical to TRBD1. CDR3 length: 12 residues. Per the germline V gene, CDR1 is SNHLY and CDR2 is FYNNEI. Germline trimming cut 9 bases from V and 2 bases from J; bases unmatched to any gene: 2.

This clone was counted once. The chain couples TRBV5-1 to TRBJ1-1; D might be TRBD1 (6 bases). This CDR3 has 16 amino acids. V gave up 2 bases and J gave up 1 base, with 15 bases separating them. Germline V CDR1 and CDR2: SGHRS, YFSETQ. CDR3 nucleotides: TGCGCCAGCAGCTTAATGGTGGGGACAACGAACACTGAAGCTTTCTTT. This translates into CASSLMVGTTNTEAFF.

The rearrangement uses TRBV6-5 and TRBJ2-4, with a possible D match to TRBD1 (6 bases). This CDR3 is built from 15 residues. V was cut by 8 bases and J by 0 bases, with 14 bases left in between. CDR1 is MNHEY, CDR2 SVGAGI, per germline. This chain's CDR3 is CASAWTALAKNIQYF. Here the CDR3 DNA reads TGTGCCAGCGCCTGGACAGCTCTAGCCAAAAACATTCAGTACTTC.

The V gene is TRBV7-9, the J gene TRBJ1-6; no definite D call. Germline V CDR1 and CDR2: SEHNR, FQNEAQ (reference sequence). The CDR3 length is 14 residues. Trimming shortened V by 5 bases and J by 8 bases, and 13 bases separated the two germline ends. The CDR3 region is CASSPGNYDSPLHF. The CDR3 nucleotides are TGTGCCAGCAGCCCAGGCAATTACGATTCACCCCTCCACTTT. The variable domain in full, completed from reference TRBV7-9 and TRBJ1-6, reads DTGVSQNPRHKITKRGQNVTFRCDPISEHNRLYWYRQTLGQGPEFLTYFQNEAQLEKSRLLSDRFSAERPKGSFSTLEIQRTEQGDSAMYLCASSPGNYDSPLHFGNGTRLTVT.